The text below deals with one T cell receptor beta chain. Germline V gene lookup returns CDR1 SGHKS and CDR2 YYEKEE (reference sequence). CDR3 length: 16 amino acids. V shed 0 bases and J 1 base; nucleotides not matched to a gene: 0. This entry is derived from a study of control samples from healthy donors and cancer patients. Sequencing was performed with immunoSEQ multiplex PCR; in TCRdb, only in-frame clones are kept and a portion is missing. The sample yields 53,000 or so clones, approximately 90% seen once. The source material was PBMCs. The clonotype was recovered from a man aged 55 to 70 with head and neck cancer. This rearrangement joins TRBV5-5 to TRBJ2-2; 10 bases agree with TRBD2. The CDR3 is CASSLERGGNTGELFF. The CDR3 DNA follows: TGTGCCAGCAGCTTGGAGCGGGGGGGGAACACCGGGGAGCTGTTTTTT.